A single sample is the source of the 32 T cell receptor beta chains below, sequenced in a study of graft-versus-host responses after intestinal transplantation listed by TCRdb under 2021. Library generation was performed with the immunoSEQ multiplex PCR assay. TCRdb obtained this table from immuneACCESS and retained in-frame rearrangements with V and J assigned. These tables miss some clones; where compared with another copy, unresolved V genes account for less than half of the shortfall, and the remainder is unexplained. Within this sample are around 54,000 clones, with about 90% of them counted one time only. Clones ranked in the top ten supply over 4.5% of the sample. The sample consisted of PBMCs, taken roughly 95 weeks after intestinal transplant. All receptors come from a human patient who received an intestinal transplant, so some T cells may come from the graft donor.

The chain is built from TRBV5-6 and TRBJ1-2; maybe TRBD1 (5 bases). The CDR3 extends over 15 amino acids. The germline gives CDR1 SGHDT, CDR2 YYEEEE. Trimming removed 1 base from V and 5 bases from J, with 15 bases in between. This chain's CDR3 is CASSLMGTALYGYTF. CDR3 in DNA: TGTGCCAGCAGCTTGATGGGGACCGCCCTGTATGGCTACACCTTC.

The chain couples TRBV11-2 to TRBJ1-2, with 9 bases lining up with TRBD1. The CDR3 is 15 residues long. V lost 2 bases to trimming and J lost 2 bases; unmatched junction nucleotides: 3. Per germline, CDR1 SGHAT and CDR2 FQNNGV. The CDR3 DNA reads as TGTGCCAGCAGCTTAACGGGACAGGGAAACTATGGCTACACCTTC. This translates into CASSLTGQGNYGYTF.

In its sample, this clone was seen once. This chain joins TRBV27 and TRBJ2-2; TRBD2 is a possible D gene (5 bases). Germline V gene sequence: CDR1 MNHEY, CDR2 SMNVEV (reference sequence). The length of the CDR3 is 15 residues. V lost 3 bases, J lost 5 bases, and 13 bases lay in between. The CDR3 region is CASSFQARGTGELFF. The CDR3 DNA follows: TGTGCCAGCAGTTTCCAGGCCAGAGGGACCGGGGAGCTGTTTTTT.

CDR3 coding DNA: TGCGCCAGCAGCCAAGAAGCGAACCCAGCCTACAATGAGCAGTTCTTC. Its translation: CASSQEANPAYNEQFF. The gene calls are TRBV4-1 and TRBJ2-1; the D is unclear. In germline, CDR1 is MGHRA, CDR2 YSYEKL. V lost 0 bases and J 2 bases, leaving 11 bases between the germline ends. The CDR3 contains 16 residues.

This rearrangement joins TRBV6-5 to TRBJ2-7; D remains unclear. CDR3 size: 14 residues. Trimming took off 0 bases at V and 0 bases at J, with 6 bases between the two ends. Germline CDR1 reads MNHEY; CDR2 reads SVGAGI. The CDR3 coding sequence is TGTGCCAGCAGTTACTCCCGCAGCTCCTACGAGCAGTACTTC. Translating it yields CASSYSRSSYEQYF.

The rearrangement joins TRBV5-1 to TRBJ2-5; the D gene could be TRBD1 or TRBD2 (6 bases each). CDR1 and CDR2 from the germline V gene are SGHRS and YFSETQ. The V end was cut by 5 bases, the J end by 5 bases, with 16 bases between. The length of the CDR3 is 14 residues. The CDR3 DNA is TGCGCCAGCAGTACGGGGGCCCGGTTTGAGACCCAGTACTTC. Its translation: CASSTGARFETQYF.

The CDR3 protein is CASSIGGRDQPQHF. The CDR3 DNA follows: TGTGCCAGTAGTATAGGGGGGCGCGATCAGCCCCAGCATTTT. This chain uses TRBV19 with TRBJ1-5; D is perhaps TRBD1 (6 bases). The CDR3 sequence is 14 residues long. V was shortened by 1 base and J by 5 bases, with 9 bases between the two germline ends. The germline V gene encodes CDR1 LNHDA and CDR2 SQIVND (reference sequence).

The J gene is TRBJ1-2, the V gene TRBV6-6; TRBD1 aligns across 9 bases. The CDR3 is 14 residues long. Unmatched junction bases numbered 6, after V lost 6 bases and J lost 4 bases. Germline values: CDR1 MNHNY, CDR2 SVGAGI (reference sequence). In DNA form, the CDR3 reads TGTGCCAGCAGCCGGGACAGGGACGGCTATGGCTACACCTTC. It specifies CASSRDRDGYGYTF.

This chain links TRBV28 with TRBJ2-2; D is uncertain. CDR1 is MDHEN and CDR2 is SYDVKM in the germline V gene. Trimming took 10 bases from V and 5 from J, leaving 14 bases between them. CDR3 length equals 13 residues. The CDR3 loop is CATKSSGTGELFF. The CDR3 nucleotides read TGTGCCACCAAAAGTTCAGGAACCGGGGAGCTGTTTTTT.

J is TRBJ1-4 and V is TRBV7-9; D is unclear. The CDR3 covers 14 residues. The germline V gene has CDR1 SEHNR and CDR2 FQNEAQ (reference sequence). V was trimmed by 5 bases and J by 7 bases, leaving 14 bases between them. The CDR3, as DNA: TGTGCCAGCAGCACGGCGAGTCGTATTGAAAAACTGTTTTTT. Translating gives CASSTASRIEKLFF.

The CDR3 sequence is CASSPGVSGGVGGEQYF. The DNA for the CDR3 is TGCGCCAGCAGCCCCGGGGTTAGCGGGGGGGTCGGAGGCGAGCAGTACTTC. The chain has TRBV4-1 and TRBJ2-7; 11 nucleotides align to TRBD2. The J segment lost 6 bases and the V segment lost 4 bases, leaving 14 bases of the junction unmatched. Germline V gene lookup returns CDR1 MGHRA and CDR2 YSYEKL. This CDR3 spans 17 amino acids.

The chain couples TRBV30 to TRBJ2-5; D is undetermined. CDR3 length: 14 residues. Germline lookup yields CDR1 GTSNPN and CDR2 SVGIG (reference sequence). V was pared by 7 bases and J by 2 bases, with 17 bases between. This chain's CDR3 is CAFLKPGLQETQYF. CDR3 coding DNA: TGTGCCTTCCTCAAACCGGGCCTACAAGAGACCCAGTACTTC. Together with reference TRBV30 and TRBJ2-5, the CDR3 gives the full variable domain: SQTIHQWPATLVQPVGSPLSLECTVEGTSNPNLYWYRQAAGRGLQLLFYSVGIGQISSEVPQNLSASRPQDRQFILSSKKLLLSDSGFYLCAFLKPGLQETQYFGPGTRLLVL.

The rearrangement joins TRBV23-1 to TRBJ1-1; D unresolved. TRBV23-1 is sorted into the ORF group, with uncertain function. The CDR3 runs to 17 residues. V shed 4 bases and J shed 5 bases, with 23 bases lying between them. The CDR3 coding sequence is TGCGCCAGCAGTCTTTCGCCCCCGACACACGGTGGAACTGAAGCTTTCTTT. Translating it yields CASSLSPPTHGGTEAFF.

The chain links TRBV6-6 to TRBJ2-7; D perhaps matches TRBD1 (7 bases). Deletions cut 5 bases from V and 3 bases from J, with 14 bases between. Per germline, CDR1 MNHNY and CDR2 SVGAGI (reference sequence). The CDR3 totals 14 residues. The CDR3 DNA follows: TGTGCCAGCAGTGGCGGGCAGGGGGGCTACGAGCAGTACTTC. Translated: CASSGGQGGYEQYF.

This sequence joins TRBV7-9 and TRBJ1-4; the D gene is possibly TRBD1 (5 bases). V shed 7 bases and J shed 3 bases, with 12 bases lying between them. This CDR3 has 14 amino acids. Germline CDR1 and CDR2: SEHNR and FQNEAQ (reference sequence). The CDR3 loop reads CASNPSGPNEKLFF. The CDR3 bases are TGTGCCAGCAACCCTTCGGGGCCTAATGAAAAACTGTTTTTT.

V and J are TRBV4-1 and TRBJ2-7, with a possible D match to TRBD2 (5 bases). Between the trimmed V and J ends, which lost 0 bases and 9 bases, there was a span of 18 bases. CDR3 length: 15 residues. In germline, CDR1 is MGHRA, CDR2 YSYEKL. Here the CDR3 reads CASSQDSVLVRWQYF. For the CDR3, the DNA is TGCGCCAGCAGCCAAGATAGTGTACTAGTTCGATGGCAGTACTTC.

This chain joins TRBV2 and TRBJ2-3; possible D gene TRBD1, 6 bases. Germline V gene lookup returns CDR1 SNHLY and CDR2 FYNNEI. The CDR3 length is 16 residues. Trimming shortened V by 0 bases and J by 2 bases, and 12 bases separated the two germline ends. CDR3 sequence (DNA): TGTGCCAGCAGTGAAGCGAGTCAGGGGCCCACAGATACGCAGTATTTT. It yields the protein CASSEASQGPTDTQYF.

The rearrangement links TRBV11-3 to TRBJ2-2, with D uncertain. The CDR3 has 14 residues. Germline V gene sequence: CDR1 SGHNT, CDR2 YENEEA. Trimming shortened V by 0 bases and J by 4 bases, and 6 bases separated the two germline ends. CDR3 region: CASSLEGSTGELFF. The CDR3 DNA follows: TGTGCCAGCAGCTTAGAAGGATCCACCGGGGAGCTGTTTTTT.

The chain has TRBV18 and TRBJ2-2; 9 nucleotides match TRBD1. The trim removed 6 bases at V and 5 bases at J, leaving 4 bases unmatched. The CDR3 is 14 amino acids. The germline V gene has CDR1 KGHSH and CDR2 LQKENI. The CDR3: CASSRDRDTGELFF. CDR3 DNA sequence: TGTGCCAGCTCGCGGGACAGGGATACCGGGGAGCTGTTTTTT.

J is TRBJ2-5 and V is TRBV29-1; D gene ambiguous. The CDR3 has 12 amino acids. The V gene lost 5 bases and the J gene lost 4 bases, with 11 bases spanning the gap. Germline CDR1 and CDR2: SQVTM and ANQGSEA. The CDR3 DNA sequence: TGCAGCGTTTCGCAGGTAGGAGAGACCCAGTACTTC. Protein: CSVSQVGETQYF.

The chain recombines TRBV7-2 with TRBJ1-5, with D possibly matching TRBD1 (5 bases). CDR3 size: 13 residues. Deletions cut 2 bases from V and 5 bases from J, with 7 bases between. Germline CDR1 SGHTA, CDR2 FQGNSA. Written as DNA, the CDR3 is TGTGCCAGCAGCTTATGGGGGTATCAGCCCCAGCATTTT. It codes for CASSLWGYQPQHF.

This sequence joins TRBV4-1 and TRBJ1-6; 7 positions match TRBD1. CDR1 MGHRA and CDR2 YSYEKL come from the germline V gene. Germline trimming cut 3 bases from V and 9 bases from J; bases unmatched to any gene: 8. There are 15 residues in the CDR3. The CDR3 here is CASSHGTVTGSPLHF. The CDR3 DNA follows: TGCGCCAGCAGCCACGGGACAGTAACTGGTTCACCCCTCCACTTT.

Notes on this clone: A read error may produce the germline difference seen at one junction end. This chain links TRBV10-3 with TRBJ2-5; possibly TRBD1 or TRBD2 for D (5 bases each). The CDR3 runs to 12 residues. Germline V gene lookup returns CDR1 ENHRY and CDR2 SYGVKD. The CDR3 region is CAISESPGTKYF. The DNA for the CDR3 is TGTGCCATCAGTGAGTCTCCCGGGACCAAGTACTTC.

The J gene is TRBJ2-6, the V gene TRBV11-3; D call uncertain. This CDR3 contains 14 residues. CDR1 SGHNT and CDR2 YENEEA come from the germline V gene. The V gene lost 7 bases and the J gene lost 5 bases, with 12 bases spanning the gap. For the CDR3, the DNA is TGTGCCAGCACTCGACAAAGTCGGGCCAACGTCCTGACTTTC. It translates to CASTRQSRANVLTF.

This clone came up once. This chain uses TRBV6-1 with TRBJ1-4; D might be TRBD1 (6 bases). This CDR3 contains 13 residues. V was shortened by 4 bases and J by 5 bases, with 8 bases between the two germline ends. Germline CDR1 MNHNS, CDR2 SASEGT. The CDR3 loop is CASSGQENEKLFF. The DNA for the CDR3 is TGTGCCAGCAGTGGACAGGAGAATGAAAAACTGTTTTTT.

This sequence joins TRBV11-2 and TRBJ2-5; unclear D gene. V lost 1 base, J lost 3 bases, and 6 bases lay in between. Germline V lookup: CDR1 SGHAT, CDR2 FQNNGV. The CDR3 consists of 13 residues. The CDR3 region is CASSLAWKETQYF. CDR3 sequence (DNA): TGTGCCAGCAGCTTAGCCTGGAAAGAGACCCAGTACTTC.

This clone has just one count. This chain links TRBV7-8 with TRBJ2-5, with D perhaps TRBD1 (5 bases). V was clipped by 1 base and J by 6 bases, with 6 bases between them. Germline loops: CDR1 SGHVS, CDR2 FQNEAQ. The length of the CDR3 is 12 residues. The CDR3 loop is CASSLGTKTQYF. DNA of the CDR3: TGTGCCAGCAGCTTAGGGACAAAGACCCAGTACTTC.

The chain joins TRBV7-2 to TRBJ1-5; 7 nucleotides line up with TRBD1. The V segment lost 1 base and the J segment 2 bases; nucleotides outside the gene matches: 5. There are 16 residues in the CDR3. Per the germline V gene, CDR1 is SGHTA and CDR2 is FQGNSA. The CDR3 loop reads CASSLEWQGGNQPQHF. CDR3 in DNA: TGTGCCAGCAGCTTAGAGTGGCAGGGGGGCAATCAGCCCCAGCATTTT.

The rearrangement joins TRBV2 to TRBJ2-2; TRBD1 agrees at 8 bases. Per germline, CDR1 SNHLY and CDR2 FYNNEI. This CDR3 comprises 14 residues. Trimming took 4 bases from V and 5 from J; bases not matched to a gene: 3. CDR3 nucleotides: TGTGCCAGCAGTGGGACAGGGAGGACCGGGGAGCTGTTTTTT. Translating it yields CASSGTGRTGELFF.

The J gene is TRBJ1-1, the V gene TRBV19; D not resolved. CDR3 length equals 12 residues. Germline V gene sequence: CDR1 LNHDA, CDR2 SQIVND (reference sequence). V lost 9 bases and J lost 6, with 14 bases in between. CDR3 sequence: CASLNRVAEAFF. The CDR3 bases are TGTGCCAGCCTAAACCGGGTAGCTGAAGCTTTCTTT. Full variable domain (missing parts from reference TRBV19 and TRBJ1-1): DGGITQSPKYLFRKEGQNVTLSCEQNLNHDAMYWYRQDPGQGLRLIYYSQIVNDFQKGDIAEGYSVSREKKESFPLTVTSAQKNPTAFYLCASLNRVAEAFFGQGTRLTVV.

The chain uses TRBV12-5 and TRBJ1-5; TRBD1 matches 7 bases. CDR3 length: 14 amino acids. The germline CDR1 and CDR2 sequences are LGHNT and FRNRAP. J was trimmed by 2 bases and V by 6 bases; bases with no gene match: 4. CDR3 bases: TGTGCTAGTGGCTACACAGGGGGCAATCAGCCCCAGCATTTT. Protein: CASGYTGGNQPQHF.

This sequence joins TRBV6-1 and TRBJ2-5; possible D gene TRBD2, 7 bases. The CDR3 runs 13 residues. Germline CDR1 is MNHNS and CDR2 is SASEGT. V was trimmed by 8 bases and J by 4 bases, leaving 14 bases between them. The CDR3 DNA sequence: TGTGCCAGCGCTGGGGGGGCCCCAGAGACCCAGTACTTC. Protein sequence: CASAGGAPETQYF.